Following are 25 T cell receptor beta chains from one sample sequenced in a study of control samples from healthy donors and cancer patients. Sequencing used immunoSEQ multiplex PCR; TCRdb keeps in-frame clones, though not all of them. The data show 120,000 or so clones, more than 85% seen once. The sample was blood. The receptors stem from a man aged 18-30 years in good health.

The J gene is TRBJ1-1, the V gene TRBV5-4; D uncertain. Looked up from germline, CDR1 is SGHNT and CDR2 is YYREEE (reference sequence). Trimming left V 0 bases short and J 1 base short, with 4 bases between. This CDR3 has 13 residues. The CDR3 is CASSLDPNTEAFF. CDR3 DNA sequence: TGTGCCAGCAGCTTGGATCCGAACACTGAAGCTTTCTTT.

This sequence joins TRBV5-1 and TRBJ1-2, with no clear D. CDR1 SGHRS and CDR2 YFSETQ come from the germline V gene. V was clipped by 0 bases and J by 3 bases, with 9 bases between them. The CDR3 runs 14 residues. This CDR3 reads CASSLGIGHYGYTF. The DNA for the CDR3 is TGCGCCAGCAGCTTGGGGATAGGCCACTATGGCTACACCTTC.

J is TRBJ2-5 and V is TRBV3-1 (or the pseudogene TRBV3-2); no definite D call. The CDR3 extends over 14 amino acids. The germline CDR1 and CDR2 sequences are LGHDT and YNNKEL (reference sequence). The V end was cut by 1 base, the J end by 7 bases, with 13 bases between. For the CDR3, the DNA is TGTGCCAGCAGCCAAGGACGCGGCCCGGGGACCCAGTACTTC. Residues: CASSQGRGPGTQYF.

The DNA for the CDR3 is TGTGCCAGCAGCCTCAAAAACATTCAGTACTTC. It is translated as CASSLKNIQYF. This chain links TRBV3-1 (or the pseudogene TRBV3-2) with TRBJ2-4; no clear D. Per the germline V gene, CDR1 is LGHDT and CDR2 is YNNKEL (reference sequence). The CDR3 spans 11 residues. Trimming shortened V by 4 bases and J by 3 bases, and 1 base separated the two germline ends.

The chain joins TRBV4-1 to TRBJ2-2; 8 bases line up with TRBD1. Germline V gene sequence: CDR1 MGHRA, CDR2 YSYEKL. V lost 2 bases to trimming and J lost 1 base; unmatched junction nucleotides: 9. The CDR3 consists of 18 residues. This CDR3 is CASSQPYRDRQNTGELFF. CDR3 in DNA: TGCGCCAGCAGCCAACCCTACCGGGACAGGCAGAACACCGGGGAGCTGTTTTTT.

The genes are TRBV11-2 and TRBJ1-1; 9 positions match TRBD1. The CDR3 has 15 amino acids. Germline trimming cut 3 bases from V and 7 bases from J; bases unmatched to any gene: 9. CDR1 is SGHAT and CDR2 is FQNNGV in the germline V gene. This CDR3 reads CASSFLFPGQGEAFF. The CDR3 DNA reads as TGTGCCAGCAGCTTTTTATTCCCGGGACAGGGTGAAGCTTTCTTT.

The V call is TRBV5-6, the J call TRBJ2-6; weak D call: TRBD1 (5 bases). With 2 bases removed from V and 0 bases from J, the gap between germline ends came to 9 bases. The germline gives CDR1 SGHDT, CDR2 YYEEEE. The CDR3 runs 16 residues. CDR3 in DNA: TGTGCCAGCAGCTTCATTGGGGCCTCTGGGGCCAACGTCCTGACTTTC. Amino acids: CASSFIGASGANVLTF.

The V call is TRBV7-9, the J call TRBJ2-5, with 8 bases matching TRBD2. Germline CDR1 is SEHNR and CDR2 is FQNEAQ (reference sequence). Germline trimming cut 4 bases from V and 4 bases from J; bases unmatched to any gene: 8. CDR3 length: 15 residues. The CDR3 bases are TGTGCCAGCAGCTCTCGGCCGAGCGGGGGAGAGACCCAGTACTTC. Protein sequence: CASSSRPSGGETQYF.

The rearrangement joins TRBV11-2 to TRBJ2-5; no definite D call. This CDR3 spans 11 amino acids. Per germline, CDR1 SGHAT and CDR2 FQNNGV. V lost 1 base, J lost 5 bases, and 2 bases lay in between. The chain's CDR3 is CASSLGETQYF. Here the CDR3 DNA reads TGTGCCAGCAGCTTAGGGGAGACCCAGTACTTC.

This rearrangement joins TRBV12-3 or TRBV12-4 to TRBJ2-1, with a weak D call TRBD1 (5 bases). The CDR3 contains 13 residues. With 7 bases removed from V and 5 bases from J, the gap between germline ends came to 12 bases. In nucleotides, the CDR3 is TGTGCCAGCATCCTCGACAGTCACAATGAGCAGTTCTTC. Amino acids: CASILDSHNEQFF.

This CDR3 reads CASSGLAGTYEQYF. The CDR3, as DNA: TGTGCCAGCAGCGGACTAGCGGGTACCTACGAGCAGTACTTC. This chain joins TRBV6-5 and TRBJ2-7; 11 positions match TRBD2. Germline V gene sequence: CDR1 MNHEY, CDR2 SVGAGI. Trimming took 6 bases from V and 2 from J; bases not matched to a gene: 3. The CDR3 is made up of 14 amino acids.

CDR3 region: CAWDYSLNTEAFF. CDR3 DNA sequence: TGTGCCTGGGATTACTCACTGAACACTGAAGCTTTCTTT. This chain joins TRBV30 and TRBJ1-1, with D uncertain. This CDR3 comprises 13 residues. Germline values: CDR1 GTSNPN, CDR2 SVGIG (reference sequence). V was pared by 5 bases and J by 0 bases, with 10 bases between.

This chain links TRBV6-6 with TRBJ1-5; no clear D gene. Deletions cut 8 bases from V and 0 bases from J, with 14 bases between. CDR3 size: 15 residues. Per the germline V gene, CDR1 is MNHNY and CDR2 is SVGAGI (reference sequence). The CDR3: CASRADFNSNQPQHF. The DNA for the CDR3 is TGTGCCAGCCGTGCGGACTTCAATAGCAATCAGCCCCAGCATTTT.

The rearrangement joins TRBV5-6 to TRBJ1-1; TRBD1 matches 8 bases. CDR1 is SGHDT and CDR2 is YYEEEE in the germline V gene. J was trimmed by 3 bases and V by 1 base; bases with no gene match: 5. The CDR3 length is 15 residues. CDR3 sequence (DNA): TGTGCCAGCAGCTTGCTAAACAGGGGGGACACTGAAGCTTTCTTT. This sequence encodes CASSLLNRGDTEAFF.

This clone was recorded a few times. This sequence joins TRBV5-1 and TRBJ1-6; possible D gene TRBD1, 6 bases. Trimming stripped 0 bases from V and 8 bases from J, with 15 bases between. Germline CDR1 and CDR2: SGHRS and YFSETQ. The CDR3 loop spans 16 amino acids. The CDR3: CASSLAGRGQHSPLHF. In DNA, the CDR3 is TGCGCCAGCAGCTTGGCTGGCCGGGGGCAGCATTCACCCCTCCACTTT.

The chain joins TRBV7-9 to TRBJ2-7; 10 bases are shared with TRBD1. V was clipped by 5 bases and J by 0 bases; unmatched bases: 7. The CDR3 consists of 16 residues. Germline assignment: CDR1 SEHNR and CDR2 FQNEAQ (reference sequence). In DNA, the CDR3 is TGTGCCAGCAGCCTGGGACAGGGGATGAGCTCCTACGAGCAGTACTTC. Encoded protein: CASSLGQGMSSYEQYF.

This chain links TRBV2 with TRBJ1-1; D not certain. The V end lost 8 bases, the J end lost 0 bases, and 19 bases lay between the germline ends. Germline V CDR1 and CDR2: SNHLY, FYNNEI. This CDR3 has 16 residues. The chain's CDR3 is CASGKKKAVLNTEAFF. The DNA for the CDR3 is TGTGCCAGCGGGAAAAAAAAGGCTGTTCTGAACACTGAAGCTTTCTTT.

The rearrangement joins TRBV11-2 to TRBJ2-3; weak D call: TRBD1 (6 bases). The CDR3 is made up of 16 amino acids. Germline CDR1 is SGHAT and CDR2 is FQNNGV. V shed 7 bases and J shed 0 bases, with 17 bases lying between them. As DNA, the CDR3 is TGTGCCAGCACCGTATCAGGGGCGCAGAGCACAGATACGCAGTATTTT. Its protein product is CASTVSGAQSTDTQYF.

This clone showed up many times. The chain recombines TRBV5-6 with TRBJ1-6; maybe TRBD1 (5 bases). Per the germline V gene, CDR1 is SGHDT and CDR2 is YYEEEE. This CDR3 is built from 15 residues. V lost 0 bases and J 7 bases, leaving 11 bases between the germline ends. The CDR3 is CASSLGHGANSPLHF. CDR3 DNA: TGTGCCAGCAGCTTGGGACATGGGGCGAATTCACCCCTCCACTTT.

The chain joins TRBV15 to TRBJ2-1, with D unresolved. The CDR3 covers 13 residues. The ends were cut back, 5 bases at V and 4 bases at J, with 9 bases in the middle. Germline V gene sequence: CDR1 LNHNV, CDR2 YYDKDF (reference sequence). The chain's CDR3 is CATSWVLYNEQFF. The CDR3 DNA sequence: TGTGCCACCAGCTGGGTCTTATACAATGAGCAGTTCTTC.

The chain recombines TRBV6-5 with TRBJ1-1; 9 nucleotides match TRBD1. Trimming took 8 bases from V and 3 from J; bases not matched to a gene: 7. The CDR3 is 14 amino acids. Germline assignment: CDR1 MNHEY and CDR2 SVGAGI. Here the CDR3 reads CASLRDRAYTEAFF. CDR3 DNA: TGTGCCAGCCTCCGGGACAGGGCTTACACTGAAGCTTTCTTT.

This chain joins TRBV4-1 and TRBJ1-2; no definite D call. Germline CDR1 is MGHRA and CDR2 is YSYEKL. The V end was cut by 0 bases, the J end by 6 bases, with 8 bases between. This CDR3 is built from 13 residues. CDR3 residues: CASSQDAVNGYTF. DNA for the CDR3: TGCGCCAGCAGCCAAGATGCCGTAAATGGCTACACCTTC.

J is TRBJ2-3 and V is TRBV16; 14 positions agree with TRBD2. CDR1 is KGHSY and CDR2 is FQNENV in the germline V gene. The V segment lost 4 bases and the J segment 4 bases; nucleotides outside the gene matches: 4. This CDR3 region has 16 residues. The CDR3 region is CASSPGTSGGADTQYF. DNA for the CDR3: TGTGCCAGCAGCCCTGGGACTAGCGGGGGAGCAGATACGCAGTATTTT.

The CDR3 nucleotides read TGTGCCAGCAGTTTAGCGCTGGAGACCCAGTACTTC. This codes for CASSLALETQYF. The genes are TRBV12-3 or TRBV12-4 and TRBJ2-5; D remains unclear. The CDR3 length is 12 residues. The V end was cut by 0 bases, the J end by 5 bases, with 4 bases between.

The chain uses TRBV5-4 and TRBJ2-1; the match to TRBD1 covers 9 bases. Germline CDR1 reads SGHNT; CDR2 reads YYREEE (reference sequence). This CDR3 has 15 residues. Losses at the gene ends were 2 bases for V and 7 bases for J; bases not matched to a gene: 7. CDR3 coding DNA: TGTGCCAGCAGCTTTGGACAGGGGAGTCAGAATGAGCAGTTCTTC. Protein: CASSFGQGSQNEQFF.